This T cell receptor (beta chain) comes out of a study of Tregs in tolerant kidney transplant recipients. Broader study findings: Few patients were studied, so findings need validation in larger groups.

Only in-frame clones appear in the TCRdb table, and some are missing; sequencing was by immunoSEQ multiplex PCR. Altogether 60,000 to 95,000 clones are present, more than 95% being singletons, with the ten largest covering 0.56%. Points on this clone: Its specificity is unknown.

Thawed PBMCs were FACS-sorted into unstimulated CD4+CD25+CD127- regulatory T cells, CD4+CD25- non-regulatory cells, CD4 and CD8 cells. The source of this sequence is a human donor who received a combined kidney and bone marrow transplant. Sequences were derived from CD4+ T cells from blood, sampled before the transplant.

The CDR3 DNA follows: TGTGCCAGCAGCTCCAGCAGGGGACTAGCGAACGGGGAGCTGTTTTTT. Its protein product is CASSSSRGLANGELFF. The chain is built from TRBV7-2 and TRBJ2-2, with TRBD2 identical over 10 bases. CDR1 is SGHTA, CDR2 FQGNSA, per germline. This CDR3 spans 16 amino acids. V lost 4 bases and J lost 7; bases outside the gene matches: 9. Variable domain in full (rest from reference TRBV7-2 and TRBJ2-2): GAGVSQSPSNKVTEKGKDVELRCDPISGHTALYWYRQSLGQGLEFLIYFQGNSAPDKSGLPSDRFSAERTGGSVSTLTIQRTQQEDSAVYLCASSSSRGLANGELFFGEGSRLTVL.